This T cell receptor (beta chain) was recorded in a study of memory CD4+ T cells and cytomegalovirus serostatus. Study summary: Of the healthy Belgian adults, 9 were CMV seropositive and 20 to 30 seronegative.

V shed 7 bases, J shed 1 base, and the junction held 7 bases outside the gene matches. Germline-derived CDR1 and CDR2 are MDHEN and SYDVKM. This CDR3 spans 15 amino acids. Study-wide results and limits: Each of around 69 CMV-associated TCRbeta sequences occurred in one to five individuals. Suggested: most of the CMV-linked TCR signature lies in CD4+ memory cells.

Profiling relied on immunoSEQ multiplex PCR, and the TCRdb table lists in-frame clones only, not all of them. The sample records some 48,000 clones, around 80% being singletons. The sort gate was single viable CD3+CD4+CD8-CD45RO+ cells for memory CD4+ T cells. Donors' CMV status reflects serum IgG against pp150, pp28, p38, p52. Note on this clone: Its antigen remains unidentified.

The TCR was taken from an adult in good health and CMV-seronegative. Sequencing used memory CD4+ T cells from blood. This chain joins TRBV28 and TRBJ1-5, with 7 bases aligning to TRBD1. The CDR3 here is CASMEGAMSNQPQHF. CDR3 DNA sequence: TGTGCCAGCATGGAGGGGGCGATGAGCAATCAGCCCCAGCATTTT.